This is a list of T cell receptor beta chains from one sample in a study of cytotoxic CD8 clonotypes in ibrutinib-treated CLL. TCRdb keeps only in-frame clones here, not all; method: immunoSEQ multiplex PCR. There are about 140,000 clones in the sample; about 72% occur only once, and approximately 28% lies in the top ten. This sample comprised PBMCs, obtained after 12 months of ibrutinib treatment. The source of these receptors is a human donor with chronic lymphocytic leukemia. Both conserved end residues are part of each CDR3. The D gene is left open where the match is weak. Not all rows give a size; the values are once, few, many and, for expanded clones, a class.

j_call	clone_size	cdr3_length	d_call	v_call	cdr3_nt	cdr3_aa
TRBJ2-7	NA	14	NA	TRBV11-2	TGTGCCAGCAGCTTAGAATGGGCGAACTACGAGCAGTACTTC	CASSLEWANYEQYF
TRBJ2-7	NA	14	NA	TRBV7-3	TGTGCCAGCAGCTTACAACCCAATTCTCACGAGCAGTACTTC	CASSLQPNSHEQYF
TRBJ2-7	NA	13	NA	TRBV4-2	TGTGCCAGCAGCCAAGATTGGTCAAACGAGCAGTACTTC	CASSQDWSNEQYF
TRBJ2-7	NA	19	NA	TRBV4-3	TGCGCCAGCAGCCAAGATCTGGGGCAGGGGGGAGTGGGGGCCTACGAGCAGTACTTC	CASSQDLGQGGVGAYEQYF
TRBJ2-1	NA	15	TRBD1	TRBV7-9	TGTGCCAGCAGCCAGACAGGGATAGTGCACAATGAGCAGTTCTTC	CASSQTGIVHNEQFF
TRBJ1-4	NA	15	TRBD1	TRBV5-1	TGCGCCAGCAGGTCCCAGGGGGGATCTAATGAAAAACTGTTTTTT	CASRSQGGSNEKLFF
TRBJ1-1	few	11	NA	TRBV7-9	TGTGCCAGCAGCTTAGCTTCTGAAGCTTTCTTT	CASSLASEAFF
TRBJ2-1	many	14	TRBD1	TRBV5-4	TGTGCCAGCAGCCAAACACAGGGGGTCGATGAGCAGTTCTTC	CASSQTQGVDEQFF
TRBJ2-7	NA	15	NA	TRBV18	TGTGCCAGCTCACCAATCCCAGGGACTCAGGGGGAGCAGTACTTC	CASSPIPGTQGEQYF
TRBJ2-5	few	14	NA	TRBV19	TGTGCCAGTAGTTGGGGAAAGGGGAGGGAGACCCAGTACTTC	CASSWGKGRETQYF
TRBJ2-4	NA	14	NA	TRBV15	TGTGCCACCAGCCCGCAGGGGGCCAAAAACATTCAGTACTTC	CATSPQGAKNIQYF
TRBJ1-5	few	15	TRBD1	TRBV13	TGTGCCAGCAGCTTAGGCAGGGGGGTCAATCAGCCCCAGCATTTT	CASSLGRGVNQPQHF
TRBJ2-7	NA	15	TRBD2	TRBV11-2	TGTGCCAGCAGCTTAACGCTAGCGGGATCAACCGAGCAGTACTTC	CASSLTLAGSTEQYF
TRBJ2-7	NA	16	NA	TRBV27	TGTGCCAGCAGGCAACAAGCCGGGACTCTGCCCTACGAGCAGTACTTC	CASRQQAGTLPYEQYF
TRBJ1-1	NA	14	TRBD1	TRBV19	TGTGCCAGCAGCCCGGGACAGAAGAACACTGAAGCTTTCTTT	CASSPGQKNTEAFF
TRBJ2-3	NA	15	TRBD2	TRBV7-9	TGTGCCAGCAGCTTAGGGGGACTAGCGTTAGATACGCAGTATTTT	CASSLGGLALDTQYF
TRBJ1-5	NA	13	NA	TRBV6-6	TGTGCCAGCGGGGGATTTGGCAATCAGCCCCAGCATTTT	CASGGFGNQPQHF
TRBJ2-1	NA	13	NA	TRBV11-1	TGTGCCAGCAGCCTAAACTCCCACAATGAGCAGTTCTTC	CASSLNSHNEQFF
TRBJ1-2	NA	14	TRBD1	TRBV6-5	TGTGCCAGCAGCCTTGGGACAGCTCGGTATGGCTACACCTTC	CASSLGTARYGYTF
TRBJ2-2	NA	16	NA	TRBV23-1	TGCGCCAGCAGTGCAAGGGACCAACACAATACCGGGGAGCTGTTTTTT	CASSARDQHNTGELFF
TRBJ1-2	few	16	NA	TRBV7-9	TGTGCCAGCAGCCCACCGGGAACCCCTCGAGGAAAGGGCTACACCTTC	CASSPPGTPRGKGYTF
TRBJ1-2	NA	14	TRBD1	TRBV9	TGTGCCAGCGGGGGGACAGGCGGATGGTCTGGCTACACCTTC	CASGGTGGWSGYTF
TRBJ1-5	NA	15	NA	TRBV4-1	TGCGCCAGCAGCCAAGAATGGGCAGCTAATCAGCCCCAGCATTTT	CASSQEWAANQPQHF
TRBJ2-2	NA	12	NA	TRBV7-2	TGTGCCAGCAGCTATTACGCCGGGGAGCTGTTTTTT	CASSYYAGELFF
TRBJ2-1	once	13	NA	TRBV2	TGTGCCAGCAGTGAAAGGCAGATCAATGAGCAGTTCTTC	CASSERQINEQFF
TRBJ2-7	NA	11	NA	TRBV30	TGTGCCTACCTTCTAGTCGGCGAGCAGTACTTC	CAYLLVGEQYF
TRBJ2-5	NA	14	NA	TRBV4-1	TGCGCCAGCAGCCAAGTACCAGGACAAGAGACCCAGTACTTC	CASSQVPGQETQYF
TRBJ1-5	NA	13	NA	TRBV28	TGTGCCAGCAGTACCTATAGCAATCAGCCCCAGCATTTT	CASSTYSNQPQHF
TRBJ2-7	NA	15	NA	TRBV9	TGTGCCAGCAGCGTAGCCCTAGGGGGCTCCTACGAGCAGTACTTC	CASSVALGGSYEQYF
TRBJ2-7	once	13	TRBD1	TRBV19	TGTGCCAGTTCCAGACAGGGCTCCTACGAGCAGTACTTC	CASSRQGSYEQYF
TRBJ1-1	NA	13	NA	TRBV5-7	TGTGCCAGCGGGGTGATGGTGGACACTGAAGCTTTCTTT	CASGVMVDTEAFF
TRBJ1-6	NA	14	NA	TRBV19	TGTGCCAGTAGTCCCCCCGGGAATGATTCACCCCTCCACTTT	CASSPPGNDSPLHF
TRBJ2-7	NA	15	NA	TRBV19	TGTGCCAGTAGCCCCGGGCGGGGTATTTCCTACGAGCAGTACTTC	CASSPGRGISYEQYF
TRBJ1-2	NA	11	TRBD1	TRBV6-5	TGTGCCAGCAGGCGACAGGGAGACTACACCTTC	CASRRQGDYTF
TRBJ1-3	NA	15	NA	TRBV7-4	TGTGCCAGCAACCAGGGACTAAACTCTGGAAACACCATATATTTT	CASNQGLNSGNTIYF
TRBJ2-5	NA	14	TRBD2	TRBV7-9	TGTGCCAGCAGCTTGACGCGGGAGTGGGAGACCCAGTACTTC	CASSLTREWETQYF
TRBJ2-3	NA	14	NA	TRBV10-3	TGTGCCATCAGTGAGCCCGGACCGAGAGAGGTGCAGTATTTT	CAISEPGPREVQYF
TRBJ1-6	NA	16	NA	TRBV5-1	TGCGCCAGCAGACGGCAGACGAGCTCCTATAATTCACCCCTCCACTTT	CASRRQTSSYNSPLHF
TRBJ2-7	NA	16	TRBD2	TRBV6-5	TGTGCCAGCAGTTCCCGGGCTAGCGGGACCACCTACGAGCAGTACTTC	CASSSRASGTTYEQYF
TRBJ1-2	few	13	NA	TRBV18	TGTGCCAGCTCACCAAAAACTTCGTTAGTGGACACCTTC	CASSPKTSLVDTF
TRBJ2-4	NA	18	TRBD1	TRBV27	TGTGCCAGCAGTAGAACCGGGACAGGGGTCGGGGCCAAAAACATTCAGTACTTC	CASSRTGTGVGAKNIQYF
TRBJ2-6	NA	13	NA	TRBV10-3	TGTGCCATCACAGGGGTGTTGGGCAACGTCCTGACTTTC	CAITGVLGNVLTF
TRBJ1-3	NA	15	NA	TRBV7-2	TGTGCCAGCAGCTTATACCGACAGGCTGGAAACACCATATATTTT	CASSLYRQAGNTIYF
TRBJ1-4	NA	13	TRBD1	TRBV29-1	TGCAGCGTCCAAGCCGCAGGGGGTGAAAAACTGTTTTTT	CSVQAAGGEKLFF
TRBJ2-1	NA	14	TRBD1	TRBV28	TGTGCCAGCAGTGCTCAGGGGGCGATCAATGAGCAGTTCTTC	CASSAQGAINEQFF
TRBJ2-7	few	15	TRBD1	TRBV28	TGTGCCAGCGATTACAGGGGCAGCACGTTCCACGAGCAGTACTTC	CASDYRGSTFHEQYF
TRBJ2-1	NA	15	NA	TRBV5-6	TGTGCCAGCAGCTTGGTGGAAGGCAGGTTCAATGAGCAGTTCTTC	CASSLVEGRFNEQFF
TRBJ2-3	NA	15	NA	TRBV19	TGTGCCAGTAGTGGGCAGGGTGTTGGCACAGATACGCAGTATTTT	CASSGQGVGTDTQYF
TRBJ1-5	NA	13	TRBD1	TRBV19	TGTGCCAGTACCCCAGACAGGGACCAGCCCCAGCATTTT	CASTPDRDQPQHF
TRBJ2-1	NA	14	NA	TRBV15	TGTGCCACCAGGAGGAGTGAAGGAGGCAATGAGCAGTTCTTC	CATRRSEGGNEQFF
TRBJ2-7	NA	15	NA	TRBV7-9	TGTGCCAGCAGCTCCGAAGGGGGGGGAACCTACGAGCAGTACTTC	CASSSEGGGTYEQYF
TRBJ1-1	NA	14	NA	TRBV15	TGTGCCACCAGGACAGGTACCATGAACACTGAAGCTTTCTTT	CATRTGTMNTEAFF
TRBJ2-5	NA	17	NA	TRBV13	TGTGCCAGCAGCTTAGGCATAATGGGGCCGACGGCAGAGACCCAGTACTTC	CASSLGIMGPTAETQYF